The rows below give T cell receptor beta chains drawn from one sample of a study of T cells in narcolepsy. Clones were read by immunoSEQ multiplex PCR, and TCRdb kept only the in-frame ones, dropping some. The table includes tens of thousands of clones, more than 70% detected once. The material sequenced was memory (CD45RA-) CD4+ T cells from blood. The origin of the receptors is a human donor in good health. The CDR3 runs from the conserved cysteine through the conserved F or W. Fields, in order: V gene, D gene, clone size, J gene, CDR3 DNA, CDR3 protein. The D gene is left open where the match is weak. Some rows mark clone size as missing; the rest say once, few, many or name a class of expanded clone.

TRBV5-1,TRBD1,once,TRBJ1-6,TGCGCCAGCGCGTTGGACAGGGGTGATAATTCACCCCTCCACTTT,CASALDRGDNSPLHF
TRBV10-3,TRBD1,few,TRBJ1-3,TGTGCCACGACAGGGGGCACTGGAAACACCATATATTTT,CATTGGTGNTIYF
TRBV11-2,-,-,TRBJ2-7,TGTGCCAGCAGCCTATCACGGGGTGGCGAGCAGTACTTC,CASSLSRGGEQYF
TRBV9,-,-,TRBJ2-2,TGTGCCAGCAGCGTAGACGCGGGGAACACCGGGGAGCTGTTTTTT,CASSVDAGNTGELFF
TRBV6-1,-,once,TRBJ1-5,TGTGCCAGCAGTGAAGACTACTCCATGTGGCCCCAGCATTTT,CASSEDYSMWPQHF
TRBV9,-,-,TRBJ2-1,TGTGCCAGCAGCGTACGGTGGGAGAGCAATGAGCAGTTCTTC,CASSVRWESNEQFF
TRBV19,TRBD1,once,TRBJ2-3,TGTGCCAGTAGTATAGGGACAGGGTTTACAGATACGCAGTATTTT,CASSIGTGFTDTQYF
TRBV4-3,-,-,TRBJ1-5,TGCGCCAGCAGCCTGAGGGGACTTCCAAATCAGCCCCAGCATTTT,CASSLRGLPNQPQHF
TRBV9,TRBD2,-,TRBJ2-5,TGTGCCAGCAGCGTAGGGCTAGCGGGGCCACAAGAGACCCAGTACTTC,CASSVGLAGPQETQYF
TRBV15,TRBD1,-,TRBJ1-2,TGTGCCACCAGCAGAGGGTCAGCGGCAGGGGGCGGTTATGGCTACACCTTC,CATSRGSAAGGGYGYTF
TRBV19,TRBD1,-,TRBJ1-1,TGTGCCAGTAGTACCTCAGGGGGCAGGGGAGCTTTCTTT,CASSTSGGRGAFF
TRBV19,-,-,TRBJ2-2,TGTGCCAGTCAGGAGTCCCTAGGTCCCGGGGAGCTGTTTTTT,CASQESLGPGELFF